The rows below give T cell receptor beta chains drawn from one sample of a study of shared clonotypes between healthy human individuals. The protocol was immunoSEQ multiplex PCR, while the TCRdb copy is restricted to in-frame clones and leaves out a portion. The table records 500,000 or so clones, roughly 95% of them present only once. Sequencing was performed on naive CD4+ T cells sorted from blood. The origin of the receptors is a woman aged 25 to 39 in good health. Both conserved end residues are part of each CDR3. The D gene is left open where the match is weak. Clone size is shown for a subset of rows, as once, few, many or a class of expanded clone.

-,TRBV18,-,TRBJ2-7,TGTGCCAGCTCACCTGTCCAGATCTACGAGCAGTACTTC,CASSPVQIYEQYF
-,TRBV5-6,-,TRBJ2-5,TGTGCCAGCAGCCGCAGATACCGAGGGGAGACCCAGTACTTC,CASSRRYRGETQYF
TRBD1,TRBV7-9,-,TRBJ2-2,TGTGCCAGCAGGGCCCTGCGACAGGGCAACACCGGGGAGCTGTTTTTT,CASRALRQGNTGELFF
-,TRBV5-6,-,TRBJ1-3,TGTGCCAGCAGCTTGCGGCCATACTCTGGAAACACCATATATTTT,CASSLRPYSGNTIYF
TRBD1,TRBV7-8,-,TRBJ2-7,TGTGCCAGCACCTATGAAACCGGGACAGGGGGCGAGCAGTACTTC,CASTYETGTGGEQYF
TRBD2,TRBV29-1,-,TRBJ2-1,TGCAGCGTTGAGTATGTCAGCGGGGACAATGAGCAGTTCTTC,CSVEYVSGDNEQFF
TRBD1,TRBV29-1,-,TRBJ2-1,TGCAGCGTCCCGGACAGGGTCTCCTACAATGAGCAGTTCTTC,CSVPDRVSYNEQFF
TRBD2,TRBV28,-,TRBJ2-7,TGTGCCAGCAGTTTAAGCGGGAGCTCCTACGAGCAGTACTTC,CASSLSGSSYEQYF
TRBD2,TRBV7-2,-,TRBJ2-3,TGTGCCAGCAGCTGGACTAGCGGGGTTAGCACAGATACGCAGTATTTT,CASSWTSGVSTDTQYF
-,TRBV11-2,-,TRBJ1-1,TGTGCCAGCAGCTTAGATCCAGGGGAAGGCACTGAAGCTTTCTTT,CASSLDPGEGTEAFF
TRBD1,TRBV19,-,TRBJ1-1,TGTGCCAGTAGACAGACAGGGCTAAACACTGAAGCTTTCTTT,CASRQTGLNTEAFF
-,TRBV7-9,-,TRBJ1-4,TGTGCCAGCAGCTTGTCCGCAACTAATGAAAAACTGTTTTTT,CASSLSATNEKLFF
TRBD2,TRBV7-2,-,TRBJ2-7,TGTGCCAGCAGCACCAGCGGGACTCCCTACGAGCAGTACTTC,CASSTSGTPYEQYF
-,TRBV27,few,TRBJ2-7,TGTGCCAGCAGTCTGATGAGGGGAGGGGGAGAGCAGTACTTC,CASSLMRGGGEQYF